Below are 20 T cell receptor beta chains sequenced from a single sample in a study of blood T cell repertoires in COVID-19. Measured with immunoSEQ multiplex PCR; TCRdb has only the in-frame clones, and not every one. Of 220,000 or so clones detected, about 82% appear once; the ten largest clones hold 2% to 2.5%. The sample consisted of PBMCs or T cells enriched from blood (not recorded which). The receptors stem from a woman between 50 and 59 years old who had recovered from COVID-19.

This clone appeared once. This rearrangement joins TRBV6-5 to TRBJ2-7; TRBD2 matches at 8 bases. This CDR3 has 15 residues. CDR1 and CDR2 from the germline V gene are MNHEY and SVGAGI. J gave up 4 bases and V 8 bases, and 13 bases lay outside the gene matches. The CDR3 sequence is CASGVAGNVWYEQYF. CDR3 bases: TGTGCCAGCGGGGTAGCGGGAAACGTGTGGTACGAGCAGTACTTC.

This clone was detected only once. This sequence joins TRBV10-3 and TRBJ2-5; possible D gene TRBD2, 5 bases. This CDR3 has 13 amino acids. The ends were cut back, 6 bases at V and 4 bases at J, with 12 bases in the middle. The V gene's germline CDR1 is ENHRY and CDR2 SYGVKD. The CDR3 nucleotides read TGTGCCATCAGCCGGGATACTAGAGAGACCCAGTACTTC. As protein: CAISRDTRETQYF.

V is TRBV29-1 and J is TRBJ2-7; 9 nucleotides line up with TRBD2. The V and J ends lost 7 bases and 2 bases, in that order; junction bases with no gene match: 0. This CDR3 region has 11 residues. CDR1 and CDR2 (germline): SQVTM, ANQGSEA. The CDR3 DNA is TGCAGCGGCGGGGGGGCCTACGAGCAGTACTTC. Protein: CSGGGAYEQYF.

This clone was observed a handful of times. This chain joins TRBV4-3 and TRBJ2-2; 11 bases match TRBD1. Germline trimming cut 2 bases from V and 4 bases from J; bases unmatched to any gene: 3. Germline V gene data show CDR1 as LGHNA and CDR2 as YSLEER. The CDR3 covers 16 residues. CDR3 bases: TGCGCCAGCAGCCAACCTGGGACAGGGGGCACCGGGGAGCTGTTTTTT. Protein product: CASSQPGTGGTGELFF.

The V call is TRBV19, the J call TRBJ1-1, with TRBD1 identical over 12 bases. The V gene's germline CDR1 is LNHDA and CDR2 SQIVND (reference sequence). This CDR3 has 16 amino acids. Losses at the gene ends were 3 bases for V and 5 bases for J; bases not matched to a gene: 7. CDR3 sequence: CASSIWGQGAGTEAFF. CDR3 nucleotide sequence: TGTGCCAGTAGTATCTGGGGACAGGGGGCCGGTACTGAAGCTTTCTTT. Looking up the rest from reference TRBV19 and TRBJ1-1 gives the full variable domain: DGGITQSPKYLFRKEGQNVTLSCEQNLNHDAMYWYRQDPGQGLRLIYYSQIVNDFQKGDIAEGYSVSREKKESFPLTVTSAQKNPTAFYLCASSIWGQGAGTEAFFGQGTRLTVV.

This clone was seen just once. The chain employs TRBV29-1 and TRBJ1-2, with D hard to call. The germline V gene has CDR1 SQVTM and CDR2 ANQGSEA. The ends were cut back, 1 base at V and 0 bases at J, with 12 bases in the middle. The CDR3 totals 15 residues. For the CDR3, the DNA is TGCAGCGTTGAAGGGATGGGCCCCTCTAACTATGGCTACACCTTC. Translated: CSVEGMGPSNYGYTF.

CDR3 sequence reads: CASSPGALTDTQYF. The DNA for the CDR3 is TGTGCCAGCAGCCCAGGGGCCCTCACAGATACGCAGTATTTT. The chain is built from TRBV3-1 (or the pseudogene TRBV3-2) and TRBJ2-3; TRBD1 might be the D (6 bases). There are 14 residues in the CDR3. Trimming pared 4 bases from V and 2 bases from J, leaving 10 bases between. The germline gives CDR1 LGHDT, CDR2 YNNKEL (reference sequence).

The V gene is TRBV7-2, the J gene TRBJ2-1, with D perhaps matching TRBD1 (5 bases). The germline V and J ends were trimmed by 6 bases and 5 bases, with 20 bases remaining between them. The CDR3 extends over 16 amino acids. Germline V lookup: CDR1 SGHTA, CDR2 FQGNSA. The CDR3 sequence is CASRPSSTTRDNEQFF. The DNA of the CDR3 is TGTGCCAGCAGACCCTCCAGCACCACCAGGGACAATGAGCAGTTCTTC.

This chain links TRBV7-9 with TRBJ1-2; D gene unclear. Trimming removed 5 bases from V and 7 bases from J, with 23 bases in between. From germline, CDR1 is SEHNR and CDR2 FQNEAQ (reference sequence). CDR3 length equals 16 residues. This CDR3 is CASSLTREGSSLGYTF. The CDR3 DNA reads as TGTGCCAGCAGCCTCACACGGGAGGGAAGCTCCCTTGGCTACACCTTC.

Regarding this clone: The germline gene is not matched at one end of the junction; a read error may be the cause. The chain employs TRBV15 and TRBJ2-1, with a tentative D call TRBD2 (6 bases). CDR3 size: 15 residues. Germline V lookup: CDR1 LNHNV, CDR2 YYDKDF (reference sequence). CDR3: CATSRERGSFNEQFF. The CDR3 bases are TGTGCCACCAGCAGAGAGCGGGGTTCCTTCAATGAGCAGTTCTTC.

The chain recombines TRBV7-2 with TRBJ1-2; tentative D call: TRBD1 (5 bases). The CDR3 runs 16 residues. Germline-derived CDR1 and CDR2 are SGHTA and FQGNSA. Trimming pared 5 bases from V and 0 bases from J, leaving 16 bases between. The CDR3 protein is CASSRTGRLANYGYTF. DNA of the CDR3: TGTGCCAGCAGCCGCACAGGACGTTTAGCTAACTATGGCTACACCTTC.

CDR3 amino acids: CASSLTGGIGNTIYF. For the CDR3, the DNA is TGTGCCAGCAGCCTGACAGGAGGCATTGGAAACACCATATATTTT. This rearrangement joins TRBV6-2 or TRBV6-3 to TRBJ1-3; possible D gene TRBD1, 6 bases. CDR1 is MNHEY, CDR2 SVGEGT, per germline. The CDR3 spans 15 residues. V gave up 6 bases and J gave up 3 bases, with 15 bases separating them.

The V call is TRBV7-9, the J call TRBJ2-1; weak D call: TRBD1 (6 bases). Trimming shortened V by 5 bases and J by 3 bases, and 14 bases separated the two germline ends. The CDR3 consists of 15 residues. In germline, CDR1 is SEHNR, CDR2 FQNEAQ (reference sequence). The CDR3 reads CASSTPTGNYNEQFF. The DNA of the CDR3 is TGTGCCAGCAGCACCCCGACAGGAAACTACAATGAGCAGTTCTTC.

J is TRBJ2-6 and V is TRBV20-1, with 10 nucleotides matching TRBD1. The CDR3 runs to 16 residues. With 3 bases clipped from V and 0 bases from J, the junction kept 2 bases outside the gene matches. From germline, CDR1 is DFQATT and CDR2 SNEGSKA (reference sequence). CDR3 nucleotide sequence: TGCAGTGCTAGTCGGGACAGGGGCTCTGGGGCCAACGTCCTGACTTTC. It is translated as CSASRDRGSGANVLTF.

The chain employs TRBV7-2 and TRBJ2-7, with D maybe TRBD2 (5 bases). Germline CDR1 is SGHTA and CDR2 is FQGNSA. V was clipped by 1 base and J by 5 bases, with 9 bases between them. The CDR3 length is 13 residues. The CDR3 DNA is TGTGCCAGCAGCTTAGACGGGAACGACGAGCAGTACTTC. Encoded protein: CASSLDGNDEQYF.

The gene calls are TRBV6-5 and TRBJ2-3, with D perhaps TRBD1 (5 bases). CDR1 is MNHEY, CDR2 SVGAGI, per germline. The germline V and J ends were trimmed by 9 bases and 6 bases, with 16 bases remaining between them. The CDR3 is 13 amino acids. The CDR3 DNA reads as TGTGCCAGTAGACAGATAGGTCTCGATACGCAGTATTTT. As protein: CASRQIGLDTQYF.

This clone was found a few times. The chain is built from TRBV29-1 and TRBJ2-2, with 7 bases identical to TRBD2. This CDR3 region has 12 residues. Germline CDR1 reads SQVTM; CDR2 reads ANQGSEA. After removal of 8 bases from V and 6 bases from J, the junction contained 6 bases not matched to a gene. CDR3 loop: CSLRGEAGELFF. CDR3 coding DNA: TGCAGCCTCCGGGGGGAGGCCGGGGAGCTGTTTTTT.

This chain uses TRBV27 with TRBJ2-7; 8 nucleotides match TRBD2. The germline CDR1 and CDR2 sequences are MNHEY and SMNVEV (reference sequence). The V gene end was trimmed by 3 bases and the J gene end by 1 base; junction bases not matched to a gene: 2. This CDR3 is 14 amino acids long. As DNA, the CDR3 is TGTGCCAGCAGTTTTCAGCGGGAGTCCTACGAGCAGTACTTC. This codes for CASSFQRESYEQYF.

V usage is TRBV7-2 and J usage is TRBJ2-2; D remains ambiguous. Trimming stripped 4 bases from V and 6 bases from J, with 9 bases between. The CDR3 has 13 residues. CDR1 and CDR2 from the germline V gene are SGHTA and FQGNSA. The CDR3 DNA reads TGTGCCAGCAGCTCTATCGTCCCCGGGGAGCTGTTTTTT. The encoded protein is CASSSIVPGELFF.

The gene calls are TRBV9 and TRBJ1-2; 8 bases match TRBD1. Germline CDR1 and CDR2: SGDLS and YYNGEE. V was pared by 4 bases and J by 6 bases, with 11 bases of the junction left unmatched. This CDR3 spans 15 amino acids. The CDR3 bases are TGTGCCAGCAGCTCCTCTTCAGGGGGCGCGGATGGCTACACCTTC. Protein product: CASSSSSGGADGYTF.